This T cell receptor beta chain was recorded in a study of blood T cell repertoires in COVID-19. Turning to the study itself: T cells, B-cell-depleted T cells, or PBMCs supplied cDNA or gDNA.

Germline V lookup: CDR1 MNHEY, CDR2 SVGAGI. With 11 bases removed from V and 4 bases from J, the gap between germline ends came to 9 bases. The CDR3 length is 10 residues. Authors' methods: Amplifying reference gene primers gave estimates of nucleated cell counts. Clones were read by immunoSEQ multiplex PCR, and TCRdb kept only the in-frame ones, dropping some. V and J calls and clone size are as listed in that table; D and trimming were resolved from the DNA. In the table there are about 85,000 clones, over 85% of which are singletons. The sequenced sample consisted of peripheral blood. The sequence was collected from a man in his forties or fifties with acute or convalescent COVID-19. The rearrangement links TRBV6-5 to TRBJ2-7; D unclear. DNA of the CDR3: TGTGCCGCCGGTCCATACGAGCAGTACGTC. Encoded protein: CAAGPYEQYV.